Shown below are 9 T cell receptor beta chains from a single sample sequenced in a study of T cell repertoires in cytomegalovirus infection (dated by TCRdb to about 2019). The reads were generated on an Illumina HiSeq 1500. TCRdb took the public reads, trimmed them with fastp at Q25, ran MiXCR for clone calling and kept in-frame beta chains. When rows share a CDR3 protein, they turn into one entry using the most common DNA and genes. In all, the sample holds more than 650,000 distinct CDR3 sequences, and 35% to 45% of those were seen once. Under 3% of the sample rests with the top ten. Specimen: PBMCs. All receptors derive from a human donor in good health (CMV status not recorded). Some clones in this sample may be carry-over from other donors' samples.

The rearrangement uses TRBV5-6 and TRBJ1-3, with D possibly TRBD1 on 5 matching bases. CDR3 size: 15 residues. V was cut by 6 bases and J by 4 bases, with 17 bases left in between. Germline CDR1 reads SGHDT; CDR2 reads YYEEEE. CDR3 residues: CASNGGGRRGNTIYF. The CDR3 nucleotides are TGTGCCAGCAACGGGGGAGGACGGAGAGGAAACACCATATATTTT.

The CDR3 reads CASSYENQPQHF. CDR3 nucleotides: TGTGCCAGCAGCTACGAGAATCAGCCCCAGCATTTT. This chain connects TRBV7-6 to TRBJ1-5; D remains ambiguous. Looked up from germline, CDR1 is SGHVS and CDR2 is FNYEAQ. V shed 4 bases and J shed 4 bases, with 5 bases lying between them. The CDR3 length is 12 residues.

V and J are TRBV28 and TRBJ2-7, with D maybe TRBD1 (5 bases). This CDR3 comprises 13 residues. Germline CDR1 reads MDHEN; CDR2 reads SYDVKM. V was trimmed by 6 bases and J by 6 bases, leaving 15 bases between them. CDR3 loop: CASRLWEGVEQYF. The CDR3 DNA follows: TGTGCCAGCAGGCTATGGGAAGGGGTCGAGCAGTACTTC.

With respect to this clonotype: The conserved final phenylalanine or tryptophan is absent from the CDR3, which likely points to a read error. V and J are TRBV7-2 and TRBJ2-2; 11 nucleotides match TRBD2. After removal of 3 bases from V and 4 bases from J, the junction contained 4 bases not matched to a gene. There are 16 residues in the CDR3. Germline V gives CDR1 SGHTA, CDR2 FQGNSA. As DNA, the CDR3 is TGTGCCAGCAGCTTCTTAGCGGGAGGGTTCACCGGGGAGCTGTTTTGT. Amino acid sequence: CASSFLAGGFTGELFC.

This chain uses TRBV7-9 with TRBJ2-7, with D unresolved. This CDR3 region has 15 residues. The ends were cut back, 2 bases at V and 6 bases at J, with 17 bases in the middle. Germline CDR1 SEHNR, CDR2 FQNEAQ (reference sequence). CDR3 DNA: TGTGCCAGCAGCTTAAGTACTGGGCTAGGTAGCGAGCAGTACTTC. Its protein product is CASSLSTGLGSEQYF. Full variable domain (rest looked up from reference TRBV7-9 and TRBJ2-7): DTGVSQNPRHKITKRGQNVTFRCDPISEHNRLYWYRQTLGQGPEFLTYFQNEAQLEKSRLLSDRFSAERPKGSFSTLEIQRTEQGDSAMYLCASSLSTGLGSEQYFGPGTRLTVT.

A single count supports this clonotype. The V gene is TRBV4-1, the J gene TRBJ1-1; 7 bases map to TRBD1. J lost 5 bases, V lost 7 bases, and 13 bases had no gene match. Germline loops: CDR1 MGHRA, CDR2 YSYEKL. The CDR3 has 15 amino acids. The CDR3 sequence: CASTEIQGTRTEAFF. The DNA of the CDR3 is TGCGCCAGCACCGAGATACAGGGGACGAGGACTGAAGCTTTCTTT.

The table lists this clonotype with a few counts. The chain couples TRBV10-3 to TRBJ1-4; D perhaps matches TRBD1 (6 bases). The CDR3 loop spans 12 amino acids. In germline, CDR1 is ENHRY, CDR2 SYGVKD. V was shortened by 11 bases and J by 7 bases, with 14 bases between the two germline ends. The CDR3 nucleotides are TGTGCCTCCGGGACAATGGGTGAAAAACTGTTTTTT. It translates to CASGTMGEKLFF.

A remark on this clonotype: This CDR3 fails to terminate in the conserved phenylalanine or tryptophan, so it likely reflects a read error. The chain couples TRBV6-5 to TRBJ1-1, with 8 bases fitting TRBD1. Unmatched junction bases numbered 10, after V lost 6 bases and J lost 4 bases. Germline V gene lookup returns CDR1 MNHEY and CDR2 SVGAGI. There are 15 residues in the CDR3. The CDR3 loop is CASSPLGQGPTEAFC. CDR3 DNA sequence: TGTGCCAGCAGCCCTCTAGGACAGGGTCCCACTGAAGCTTTCTGT.

The count of this clonotype is one. V is TRBV2 and J is TRBJ2-1; D might be TRBD2 (5 bases). The CDR3 extends over 15 amino acids. From germline, CDR1 is SNHLY and CDR2 FYNNEI. V was cut by 3 bases and J by 3 bases, with 12 bases left in between. CDR3 DNA sequence: TGTGCCAGCAGTGATAGCCGCGACTACTACAATGAGCAGTTCTTC. Translation: CASSDSRDYYNEQFF.